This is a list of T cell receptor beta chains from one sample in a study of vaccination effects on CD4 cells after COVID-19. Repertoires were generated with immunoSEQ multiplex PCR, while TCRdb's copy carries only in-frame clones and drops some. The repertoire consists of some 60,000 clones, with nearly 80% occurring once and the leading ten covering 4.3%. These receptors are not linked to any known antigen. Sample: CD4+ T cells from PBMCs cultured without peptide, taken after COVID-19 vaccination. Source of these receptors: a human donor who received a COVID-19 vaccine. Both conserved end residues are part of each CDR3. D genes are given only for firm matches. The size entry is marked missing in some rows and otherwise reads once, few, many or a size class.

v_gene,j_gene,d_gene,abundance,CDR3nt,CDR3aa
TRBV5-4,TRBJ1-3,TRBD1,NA,TGTGCCAGCAGCTTAAAGGGGGCGCAAGGAAACACCATATATTTT,CASSLKGAQGNTIYF
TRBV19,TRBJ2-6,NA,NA,TGTGCCAGTAGTACAAATGGGTTCGGGTCTGGGGCCAACGTCCTGACTTTC,CASSTNGFGSGANVLTF
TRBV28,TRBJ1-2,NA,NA,TGTGCCAGCAGTTTCAGGGACTATGGCTACACCTTC,CASSFRDYGYTF
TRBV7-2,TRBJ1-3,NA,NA,TGTGCCAGCAGTCAAATGACAGGAAACACCATATATTTT,CASSQMTGNTIYF
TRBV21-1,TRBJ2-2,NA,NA,TGTGCCAGCAGCAAAGACCGGTTGGGTGGCGGGGATAACACCGGGGAGCTGTTTTTT,CASSKDRLGGGDNTGELFF
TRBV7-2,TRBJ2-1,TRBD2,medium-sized,TGTGCCAGCAGCTTAGCTAGCGGGGGGCACAATGAGCAGTTCTTC,CASSLASGGHNEQFF
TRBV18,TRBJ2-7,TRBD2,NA,TGTGCCAGCTCCGCCGGGACTAGCGGCTCCTACGAGCAGTACTTC,CASSAGTSGSYEQYF
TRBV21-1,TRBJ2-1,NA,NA,TGTGCCAGCAGCAACCGACGACTAGCGGGAGATTACAATGAGCAGTTCTTC,CASSNRRLAGDYNEQFF
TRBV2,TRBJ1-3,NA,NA,TGTGCCAGCAGTGCGGCCAGGAGTACTACTGGAAACACCATATATTTT,CASSAARSTTGNTIYF
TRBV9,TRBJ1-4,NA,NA,TGTGCCAGCAGCCCCCACCGGGATGAAAAACTGTTTTTT,CASSPHRDEKLFF
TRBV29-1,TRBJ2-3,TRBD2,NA,TGCAGCGCCGCTCAGGGCGGGAGGCCAGATACGCAGTATTTT,CSAAQGGRPDTQYF
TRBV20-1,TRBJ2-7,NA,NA,TGCAGTGCTGGGGAGTCCTACGAGCAGTACTTC,CSAGESYEQYF
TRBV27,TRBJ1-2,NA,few,TGTGCCAGCAGAGAGGATAACTATGGCTACACCTTC,CASREDNYGYTF
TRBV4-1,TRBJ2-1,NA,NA,TGCGCCAGCAGCCCCCATAGAGGGAGCTCCTACAATGAGCAGTTCTTC,CASSPHRGSSYNEQFF
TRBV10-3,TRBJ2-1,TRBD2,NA,TGTGCCATCAGTGGGACTAGCGGGGGCCCTCTAACGGGAGAGCAGTTCTTC,CAISGTSGGPLTGEQFF
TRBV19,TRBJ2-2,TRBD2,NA,TGTGCCAGTAGACAGCGGGGGGGCGCCGGGGAGCTGTTTTTT,CASRQRGGAGELFF
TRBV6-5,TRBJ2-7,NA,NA,TGTGCCAGCATCGACCCCTCCCAGTCCTACGAGCAGTACTTC,CASIDPSQSYEQYF
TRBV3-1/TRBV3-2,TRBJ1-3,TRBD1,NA,TGTGCCAGCAGCCCGCAGGGGGGCTTTGGAAACACCATATATTTT,CASSPQGGFGNTIYF
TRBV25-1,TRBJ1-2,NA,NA,TGTGCCAGCAGTGATCCCGGGGGTGGCTATGGCTACACCTTC,CASSDPGGGYGYTF
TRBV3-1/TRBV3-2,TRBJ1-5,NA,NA,TGTGCCAGCAGCCAGGGGGATCAGCCCCAGCATTTT,CASSQGDQPQHF